This passage covers 23 T cell receptor beta chains from one sample sequenced in a study of Ad26.COV2.S vaccination and SARS-CoV-2 variants. Measured with immunoSEQ multiplex PCR; TCRdb has only the in-frame clones, and not every one. The sample includes about 440,000 clones, 90% of them seen just once. Regarding treatment: around 19 received Ad26.COV2.S at low or high dose, single or two shots; roughly five received placebo; per-sample allocation not given. Specimen acquisition occurred on day 63 following the initial vaccine or placebo injection. The sequencing here drew on peripheral blood, taken in a trial of Ad26.COV2.S vaccine versus placebo. These receptors all stem from a person between 18 and 65 years old who received the Ad26.COV2.S COVID-19 vaccine or a placebo.

The V gene is TRBV12-3 or TRBV12-4, the J gene TRBJ2-7; D unclear. This CDR3 contains 13 residues. V shed 8 bases and J shed 3 bases, with 14 bases lying between them. The CDR3 region is CASGSGGYYEQYF. In DNA form, the CDR3 reads TGTGCCAGCGGTTCGGGCGGATACTACGAGCAGTACTTC.

V usage is TRBV24-1 and J usage is TRBJ2-2; D unresolved. Looked up from germline, CDR1 is KGHDR and CDR2 is SFDVKD. V was shortened by 4 bases and J by 4 bases, with 12 bases between the two germline ends. The CDR3 loop spans 15 amino acids. The CDR3 loop reads CATSEYSSGTGELFF. CDR3 coding DNA: TGTGCCACCAGTGAGTACAGCTCGGGCACCGGGGAGCTGTTTTTT.

The rearrangement joins TRBV2 to TRBJ1-3; D is unresolved. The germline V and J ends were trimmed by 5 bases and 4 bases, with 9 bases remaining between them. CDR1 is SNHLY and CDR2 is FYNNEI in the germline V gene. CDR3 length: 13 residues. Here the CDR3 reads CASSTRFGNTIYF. The CDR3 nucleotides are TGTGCCAGCAGTACCCGGTTCGGAAACACCATATATTTT.

The chain recombines TRBV18 with TRBJ1-2; unclear D gene. The CDR3 spans 13 residues. The germline CDR1 and CDR2 sequences are KGHSH and LQKENI. Trimming cost V 3 bases and J 2 bases, with 7 bases left between them. Here the CDR3 reads CASSPDGNYGYTF. As DNA, the CDR3 is TGTGCCAGCTCACCCGACGGCAACTATGGCTACACCTTC.

The rearrangement joins TRBV5-5 to TRBJ2-3, with 8 positions matching TRBD1. Germline V CDR1 and CDR2: SGHKS, YYEKEE (reference sequence). The CDR3 runs 17 residues. The trim removed 4 bases at V and 8 bases at J, leaving 18 bases unmatched. The CDR3 is CASSLAPQGVLLGTQYF. The CDR3 DNA follows: TGTGCCAGCAGCCTCGCCCCACAGGGGGTATTGTTAGGTACGCAGTATTTT.

Here the CDR3 reads CASSATSGADNEQFF. CDR3 bases: TGTGCCAGCAGCGCGACTAGCGGGGCTGACAATGAGCAGTTCTTC. The chain recombines TRBV5-4 with TRBJ2-1; the match to TRBD2 covers 11 bases. J lost 5 bases, V lost 4 bases, and 5 bases had no gene match. This CDR3 contains 15 residues. Germline CDR1 SGHNT, CDR2 YYREEE (reference sequence).

The chain is built from TRBV15 and TRBJ2-7; 12 bases map to TRBD2. The CDR3 spans 15 residues. The V segment lost 4 bases and the J segment 2 bases; nucleotides outside the gene matches: 3. CDR1 and CDR2 from the germline V gene are LNHNV and YYDKDF (reference sequence). The DNA of the CDR3 is TGTGCCACCAGCAAAGGGACTAGCGGGCCCTACGAGCAGTACTTC. This sequence encodes CATSKGTSGPYEQYF.

The DNA for the CDR3 is TGTGCCAGCAGTTTGCCAGCCAGCTACGAGCAGTACTTC. Its protein is CASSLPASYEQYF. The chain recombines TRBV6-2 or TRBV6-3 with TRBJ2-7; D remains ambiguous. CDR1 MNHEY and CDR2 SVGEGT come from the germline V gene. V was trimmed by 4 bases and J by 3 bases, leaving 10 bases between them. CDR3 length: 13 residues.

V and J are TRBV7-9 and TRBJ2-1; D perhaps matches TRBD2 (6 bases). Germline CDR1 SEHNR, CDR2 FQNEAQ (reference sequence). V lost 2 bases to trimming and J lost 2 bases, with 13 bases between them. CDR3 length: 16 residues. The CDR3 region is CASSLIAGTAYNEQFF. CDR3 nucleotide sequence: TGTGCCAGCAGCTTAATCGCGGGAACGGCCTACAATGAGCAGTTCTTC.

This chain joins TRBV6-5 and TRBJ2-7; unclear D gene. Trimming removed 0 bases from V and 2 bases from J, with 8 bases in between. In germline, CDR1 is MNHEY, CDR2 SVGAGI. The CDR3 spans 14 residues. The CDR3 nucleotides are TGTGCCAGCAGTTACTCGAACACCCCCTACGAGCAGTACTTC. Its protein is CASSYSNTPYEQYF.

V usage is TRBV7-9 and J usage is TRBJ1-5, with 7 nucleotides matching TRBD1. This CDR3 region has 14 residues. The germline gives CDR1 SEHNR, CDR2 FQNEAQ (reference sequence). The ends lost 5 bases at V and 4 bases at J; junction bases unmatched: 5. CDR3 residues: CASSPGGWNQPQHF. The CDR3 region has the DNA TGTGCCAGCAGCCCAGGGGGGTGGAATCAGCCCCAGCATTTT. The whole variable domain, filled in from reference TRBV7-9 and TRBJ1-5, reads DTGVSQNPRHKITKRGQNVTFRCDPISEHNRLYWYRQTLGQGPEFLTYFQNEAQLEKSRLLSDRFSAERPKGSFSTLEIQRTEQGDSAMYLCASSPGGWNQPQHFGDGTRLSIL.

This chain joins TRBV15 and TRBJ1-5; the D is unclear. Trimming removed 0 bases from V and 0 bases from J, with 12 bases in between. The length of the CDR3 is 17 residues. Germline CDR1 reads LNHNV; CDR2 reads YYDKDF (reference sequence). Here the CDR3 reads CATSRDIGTYSNQPQHF. The CDR3 region has the DNA TGTGCCACCAGCAGAGATATTGGAACGTATAGCAATCAGCCCCAGCATTTT.

The chain uses TRBV4-3 and TRBJ1-1; 11 nucleotides line up with TRBD1. Germline lookup yields CDR1 LGHNA and CDR2 YSLEER. The CDR3 consists of 17 residues. V gave up 0 bases and J gave up 0 bases; unmatched junction bases: 3. The CDR3 protein is CASSQERTGGLNTEAFF. The CDR3 nucleotides are TGCGCCAGCAGCCAAGAGCGGACAGGGGGCCTGAACACTGAAGCTTTCTTT.

This clone was seen only a few times. V usage is TRBV14 and J usage is TRBJ1-1; D is unresolved. CDR1 and CDR2 (germline): SGHDN, FVKESK. With 4 bases removed from V and 1 base from J, the gap between germline ends came to 10 bases. This CDR3 comprises 14 residues. The CDR3 DNA sequence: TGTGCCAGCAGCCTTACTCCAGGGAACACTGAAGCTTTCTTT. As protein: CASSLTPGNTEAFF.

This clone occurred once. This chain uses TRBV24-1 with TRBJ2-2; 11 nucleotides line up with TRBD2. Unmatched junction bases numbered 3, after V lost 3 bases and J lost 7 bases. Germline values: CDR1 KGHDR, CDR2 SFDVKD. The CDR3 is 15 residues long. Here the CDR3 reads CATSDASGRIGELFF. The DNA of the CDR3 is TGTGCCACCAGTGATGCTAGCGGGAGGATCGGGGAGCTGTTTTTT.

The chain couples TRBV7-2 to TRBJ2-7; D ambiguous. Germline V gives CDR1 SGHTA, CDR2 FQGNSA. The CDR3 consists of 13 residues. V shed 4 bases and J shed 2 bases, with 9 bases lying between them. This CDR3 is CASSSWRAYEQYF. DNA for the CDR3: TGTGCCAGCAGCTCGTGGCGAGCCTACGAGCAGTACTTC.

The chain couples TRBV10-2 to TRBJ2-1, with 16 bases aligning to TRBD2. The germline gives CDR1 WSHSY, CDR2 SAAADI. The trim removed 6 bases at V and 7 bases at J, leaving 15 bases unmatched. This CDR3 comprises 19 residues. CDR3 residues: CASRDSGTSGRGGTNEQFF. CDR3 sequence (DNA): TGCGCCAGCAGGGACTCCGGGACTAGCGGGAGGGGGGGTACAAATGAGCAGTTCTTC.

The rearrangement links TRBV5-1 to TRBJ2-5; D may match TRBD1 or TRBD2 (5 bases each). CDR1 and CDR2 from the germline V gene are SGHRS and YFSETQ. V dropped 2 bases and J dropped 4 bases, with 15 bases sitting between them. The CDR3 has 15 residues. The CDR3 here is CASSFGGSLSETQYF. CDR3 coding DNA: TGCGCCAGCAGCTTTGGGGGATCATTATCAGAGACCCAGTACTTC.

The rearrangement joins TRBV29-1 to TRBJ2-3; 13 bases agree with TRBD2. This CDR3 contains 15 residues. The V and J ends lost 3 bases and 10 bases, in that order; junction bases with no gene match: 10. Germline V gene lookup returns CDR1 SQVTM and CDR2 ANQGSEA. The CDR3 nucleotides read TGCAGCGTTGACCCGGGACTAGCGGGAAGGTCGGCGCAGTATTTT. This codes for CSVDPGLAGRSAQYF.

The genes are TRBV7-2 and TRBJ2-1; unclear D gene. Looked up from germline, CDR1 is SGHTA and CDR2 is FQGNSA. The CDR3 has 14 residues. The V end lost 10 bases, the J end lost 9 bases, and 22 bases lay between the germline ends. CDR3 loop: CATLPSSGVGEQFF. CDR3 DNA: TGTGCCACCCTGCCCTCCTCAGGCGTGGGTGAGCAGTTCTTC.

The chain uses TRBV5-6 and TRBJ2-1; D is ambiguous. Germline values: CDR1 SGHDT, CDR2 YYEEEE. The CDR3 length is 12 residues. With 2 bases removed from V and 7 bases from J, the gap between germline ends came to 7 bases. CDR3 DNA: TGTGCCAGCAGCTTTCCGCGAAATGAGCAGTTCTTC. It is translated as CASSFPRNEQFF.

The chain joins TRBV7-2 to TRBJ2-2, with 8 bases matching TRBD1. V lost 1 base and J lost 4; bases outside the gene matches: 5. Germline-derived CDR1 and CDR2 are SGHTA and FQGNSA. CDR3 length: 16 residues. CDR3 bases: TGTGCCAGCAGCTTAGTTGCAGGGGGCATCACCGGGGAGCTGTTTTTT. Amino acids: CASSLVAGGITGELFF.

The V call is TRBV6-2 or TRBV6-3, the J call TRBJ2-5, with TRBD1 as a possible D gene (7 bases). The CDR3 has 16 amino acids. Per germline, CDR1 MNHEY and CDR2 SVGEGT. Trimming took off 4 bases at V and 6 bases at J, with 21 bases between the two ends. DNA for the CDR3: TGTGCCAGCAGTTCAGTGACTAGGGGGCCATGGAAGACCCAGTACTTC. This codes for CASSSVTRGPWKTQYF.